These 14 T cell receptor beta chains were all obtained from the same sample, sequenced in a study of blood T cell repertoires in COVID-19. Using immunoSEQ multiplex PCR, the repertoire was profiled, and TCRdb retains in-frame clones only, with some absent. The sample lists around 240,000 clones, roughly 80% occurring once. Sample: peripheral blood. Every receptor here comes from a woman aged 45-60 years with acute or convalescent COVID-19.

V and J are TRBV28 and TRBJ1-3; no firm D call. CDR3 length equals 15 residues. With 5 bases removed from V and 1 base from J, the gap between germline ends came to 12 bases. CDR1 is MDHEN, CDR2 SYDVKM, per germline. The CDR3 is CASSPHEISGNTIYF. CDR3 coding DNA: TGTGCCAGCAGTCCTCACGAGATTTCTGGAAACACCATATATTTT.

Only a few counts were recorded for this clone. J is TRBJ1-2 and V is TRBV6-5, with 8 bases matching TRBD1. CDR3 length: 16 residues. J was trimmed by 9 bases and V by 0 bases; bases with no gene match: 12. Germline assignment: CDR1 MNHEY and CDR2 SVGAGI. DNA of the CDR3: TGTGCCAGCAGTTACTCCGGAGGTGCAGGGGGCGCGAGCTACACCTTC. Amino acids: CASSYSGGAGGASYTF.

The rearrangement joins TRBV7-9 to TRBJ1-6; D is uncertain. The CDR3 consists of 11 residues. V was trimmed by 5 bases and J by 7 bases, leaving 3 bases between them. Germline CDR1 reads SEHNR; CDR2 reads FQNEAQ (reference sequence). The chain's CDR3 is CASSQNSPLHF. DNA for the CDR3: TGTGCCAGCAGCCAGAATTCACCCCTCCACTTT.

The V and J genes are TRBV28 and TRBJ2-7, with 8 nucleotides matching TRBD1. This CDR3 has 14 residues. Germline V CDR1 and CDR2: MDHEN, SYDVKM. Germline trimming cut 5 bases from V and 4 bases from J; bases unmatched to any gene: 7. The DNA of the CDR3 is TGTGCCAGCAGTCATCGGACAGGGAGGTACGAGCAGTACTTC. The encoded protein is CASSHRTGRYEQYF.

The rearrangement links TRBV7-9 to TRBJ1-5; D is uncertain. Per germline, CDR1 SEHNR and CDR2 FQNEAQ (reference sequence). This CDR3 spans 14 amino acids. Trimming cost V 2 bases and J 8 bases, with 13 bases left between them. The CDR3 here is CASSLSTGMEPQHF. CDR3 DNA sequence: TGTGCCAGCAGCTTAAGTACGGGAATGGAGCCCCAGCATTTT.

This sequence joins TRBV5-4 and TRBJ1-2; perhaps TRBD1 as D (6 bases). Germline CDR1 SGHNT, CDR2 YYREEE (reference sequence). This CDR3 has 15 residues. V was trimmed by 0 bases and J by 7 bases, leaving 16 bases between them. CDR3: CASSLEVGGQGGYTF. CDR3 in DNA: TGTGCCAGCAGCTTGGAGGTCGGGGGGCAGGGTGGCTACACCTTC.

The chain uses TRBV27 and TRBJ1-5, with 7 bases matching TRBD1. Trimming at V came to 5 bases and at J to 1 base, leaving 5 bases not matched to a gene. Germline-derived CDR1 and CDR2 are MNHEY and SMNVEV (reference sequence). There are 15 residues in the CDR3. CDR3 coding DNA: TGTGCCAGCAGTAGACAGGGTGTAAGCAATCAGCCCCAGCATTTT. As protein: CASSRQGVSNQPQHF.

The chain joins TRBV11-2 to TRBJ2-3, with 8 bases matching TRBD2. Unmatched junction bases numbered 6, after V lost 1 base and J lost 3 bases. The germline CDR1 and CDR2 sequences are SGHAT and FQNNGV. The CDR3 consists of 16 residues. This CDR3 reads CASSLGASGLTDTQYF. CDR3 bases: TGTGCCAGCAGCTTAGGGGCTAGCGGGTTGACAGATACGCAGTATTTT. Looking up the rest from reference TRBV11-2 and TRBJ2-3 gives the full variable domain: EAGVAQSPRYKIIEKRQSVAFWCNPISGHATLYWYQQILGQGPKLLIQFQNNGVVDDSQLPKDRFSAERLKGVDSTLKIQPAKLEDSAVYLCASSLGASGLTDTQYFGPGTRLTVL.

The gene calls are TRBV6-5 and TRBJ2-7, with a tentative D call TRBD1 (6 bases). V was pared by 8 bases and J by 1 base, with 9 bases between. Germline CDR1 and CDR2: MNHEY and SVGAGI. The CDR3 sequence is 12 residues long. CDR3 region: CASPGQSYEQYF. The CDR3 nucleotides are TGTGCCAGCCCCGGACAGTCCTACGAGCAGTACTTC.

The rearrangement links TRBV5-1 to TRBJ1-2, with D perhaps matching TRBD1 (5 bases). There are 15 residues in the CDR3. The ends were cut back, 0 bases at V and 4 bases at J, with 13 bases in the middle. The germline gives CDR1 SGHRS, CDR2 YFSETQ. The CDR3 sequence is CASSLATGRPYGYTF. CDR3 bases: TGCGCCAGCAGCTTGGCAACAGGACGACCCTATGGCTACACCTTC.

This chain joins TRBV24-1 and TRBJ2-1, with 14 bases identical to TRBD2. CDR3 size: 17 residues. Germline CDR1 is KGHDR and CDR2 is SFDVKD. The V segment lost 0 bases and the J segment 14 bases; nucleotides outside the gene matches: 11. CDR3 sequence reads: CATSDLSTGLAGGLKFF. CDR3 DNA sequence: TGTGCCACCAGTGATTTGAGCACAGGACTAGCGGGAGGTCTGAAGTTCTTC.

J is TRBJ2-7 and V is TRBV5-4; a possible D gene is TRBD1 (5 bases). The CDR3 extends over 14 amino acids. Between the trimmed V and J ends, which lost 2 bases and 4 bases, there was a span of 13 bases. CDR1 is SGHNT and CDR2 is YYREEE in the germline V gene (reference sequence). In DNA, the CDR3 is TGTGCCAGCAGCTTATCTGGGGCAGGGTACGAGCAGTACTTC. This translates into CASSLSGAGYEQYF.

In nucleotides, the CDR3 is TGTGCCAGTAGGATCCTACAGGGGGCTTACCTGGGCGAGCAGTACTTC. Residues: CASRILQGAYLGEQYF. The J gene is TRBJ2-7, the V gene TRBV5-6, with TRBD1 matching over 9 bases. There are 16 residues in the CDR3. Germline CDR1 SGHDT, CDR2 YYEEEE. V lost 8 bases, J lost 6 bases, and 18 bases stayed unmatched.

The V call is TRBV2, the J call TRBJ2-7; 8 bases align to TRBD1. The V gene end was trimmed by 1 base and the J gene end by 6 bases; junction bases not matched to a gene: 8. CDR1 is SNHLY, CDR2 FYNNEI, per germline. This CDR3 region has 15 residues. The CDR3 region has the DNA TGTGCCAGCAGTGAAGTCGGGGCAGGGGGCTTCGAGCAGTACTTC. Encoded protein: CASSEVGAGGFEQYF.